Each of the 32 T cell receptor beta chains below was sequenced from the same sample in a study of CD8 T cells in ankylosing spondylitis. General study results and limits: Ankylosing spondylitis blood appeared to carry a characteristic TCR beta motif of roughly eight highly homologous variants.

TCRdb reprocessed the 5' RACE reads via MiXCR and lists one record per CDR3 protein. The table includes around 130,000 distinct CDR3 sequences, roughly a sixth detected once. For these receptors, no antigen is known. The sequenced sample consisted of blood, either unsorted or a sorted T cell fraction (not recorded which). The receptor set was obtained from a male donor with ankylosing spondylitis.

This chain connects TRBV4-2 to TRBJ2-7; 7 nucleotides match TRBD2. This CDR3 region has 15 residues. J was trimmed by 2 bases and V by 0 bases; bases with no gene match: 4. The germline V gene encodes CDR1 LGHNA and CDR2 YNFKEQ. The CDR3, as DNA: TGTGCCAGCAGCCAAGAGGAAAGCGGGACCTACGAGCAGTACTTC. It yields the protein CASSQEESGTYEQYF.

This chain connects TRBV28 to TRBJ1-2; the match to TRBD1 covers 8 bases. The CDR3 covers 13 residues. Per germline, CDR1 MDHEN and CDR2 SYDVKM. Trimming cost V 6 bases and J 8 bases; bases outside gene matches: 8. Written as DNA, the CDR3 is TGTGCCAGCAGAACAACAGGGGGATCGGGCTACACCTTC. It specifies CASRTTGGSGYTF.

The rearrangement uses TRBV28 and TRBJ2-7; maybe TRBD1 (6 bases). Between the trimmed V and J ends, which lost 5 bases and 1 base, there was a span of 12 bases. The CDR3 covers 14 residues. Germline assignment: CDR1 MDHEN and CDR2 SYDVKM. CDR3 sequence (DNA): TGTGCCAGCAGTACATTTACAGGGTCCTACGAGCAGTACTTC. It yields the protein CASSTFTGSYEQYF.

The chain joins TRBV18 to TRBJ2-3; possible D gene TRBD1, 5 bases. The CDR3 contains 14 residues. The V gene's germline CDR1 is KGHSH and CDR2 LQKENI. With 2 bases removed from V and 6 bases from J, the gap between germline ends came to 12 bases. Written as DNA, the CDR3 is TGTGCCAGCTCACCATTACAGGAGAGGGATACGCAGTATTTT. Residues: CASSPLQERDTQYF. Drawing the rest from reference TRBV18 and TRBJ2-3, the complete variable domain is NAGVMQNPRHLVRRRGQEARLRCSPMKGHSHVYWYRQLPEEGLKFMVYLQKENIIDESGMPKERFSAEFPKEGPSILRIQQVVRGDSAAYFCASSPLQERDTQYFGPGTRLTVL.

V gene TRBV3-1 combines with J gene TRBJ2-5, with D maybe TRBD2 (6 bases). The CDR3 totals 11 residues. Trimming pared 4 bases from V and 9 bases from J, leaving 9 bases between. Germline V gene sequence: CDR1 LGHDT, CDR2 YNNKEL (reference sequence). The CDR3 loop reads CASSPGEAQYF. The CDR3 DNA sequence: TGTGCCAGCAGCCCCGGGGAGGCCCAGTACTTC.

This CDR3 reads CASSLGPPGVAGATYNEQFF. CDR3 nucleotides: TGTGCCAGCAGCTTAGGCCCGCCCGGGGTAGCGGGAGCTACCTACAATGAGCAGTTCTTC. V usage is TRBV11-2 and J usage is TRBJ2-1; 9 bases map to TRBD2. Trimming took 1 base from V and 2 from J; bases not matched to a gene: 15. This CDR3 contains 20 residues. Per germline, CDR1 SGHAT and CDR2 FQNNGV.

This clonotype was seen a handful of times. The CDR3 nucleotides are TGTGCCAGCAGCTTGGACGGCACAGATACGCAGTATTTT. This encodes CASSLDGTDTQYF. The chain uses TRBV7-8 and TRBJ2-3; D gene unclear. This CDR3 is built from 13 residues. The ends were cut back, 3 bases at V and 1 base at J, with 5 bases in the middle. The germline V gene has CDR1 SGHVS and CDR2 FQNEAQ.

This clonotype was seen repeatedly, ten times or more. The gene calls are TRBV5-1 and TRBJ2-2, with TRBD2 as a possible D gene (5 bases). CDR1 and CDR2 (germline): SGHRS, YFSETQ. This CDR3 is built from 11 residues. V lost 2 bases, J lost 13 bases, and 9 bases lay in between. The DNA for the CDR3 is TGCGCCAGCAGCTTAGGACTTGGGCTGTTTTTT. Translating it yields CASSLGLGLFF.

By proportion, this clonotype is hyperexpanded. This chain uses TRBV7-6 with TRBJ2-2; D possibly uses TRBD1 or TRBD2 (5 bases each). The CDR3 loop spans 15 amino acids. V was trimmed by 1 base and J by 6 bases, leaving 12 bases between them. Looked up from germline, CDR1 is SGHVS and CDR2 is FNYEAQ. The CDR3 is CASSLEGPLPGELFF. CDR3 bases: TGTGCCAGCAGCTTAGAGGGACCCCTTCCCGGGGAGCTGTTTTTT.

This clonotype has only a few counts. This chain connects TRBV4-1 to TRBJ2-7; D is unresolved. The germline V gene has CDR1 MGHRA and CDR2 YSYEKL. V lost 1 base and J lost 3, with 13 bases in between. This CDR3 has 15 amino acids. CDR3 loop: CASSQGLISHYEQYF. The CDR3 region has the DNA TGCGCCAGCAGCCAAGGGTTAATATCCCACTACGAGCAGTACTTC.

The CDR3 DNA sequence: TGTGCCAGCAGTTCTCCCCGCGGGACCGAGCAGTACTTC. Its translation is CASSSPRGTEQYF. This chain links TRBV12-3 or TRBV12-4 with TRBJ2-7, with a weak D call TRBD2 (6 bases). V was cut by 4 bases and J by 6 bases, with 13 bases left in between. This CDR3 comprises 13 residues.

This rearrangement joins TRBV27 to TRBJ1-1; 7 nucleotides agree with TRBD1. J was trimmed by 0 bases and V by 1 base; bases with no gene match: 2. Germline V gene data show CDR1 as MNHEY and CDR2 as SMNVEV (reference sequence). The CDR3 is made up of 15 amino acids. CDR3 amino acids: CASSLLTGLNTEAFF. Here the CDR3 DNA reads TGTGCCAGCAGTTTATTGACAGGGTTGAACACTGAAGCTTTCTTT.

This clonotype was recorded a few times. This rearrangement joins TRBV9 to TRBJ1-4; 8 bases are shared with TRBD1. This CDR3 contains 16 residues. V shed 0 bases, J shed 8 bases, and the junction held 9 bases outside the gene matches. Per the germline V gene, CDR1 is SGDLS and CDR2 is YYNGEE. The DNA of the CDR3 is TGTGCCAGCAGCGTAGAGGGCAGGGGGCCAAGGGAAAAACTGTTTTTT. It encodes CASSVEGRGPREKLFF.

This clonotype was seen a handful of times. The rearrangement links TRBV6-2 or TRBV6-3 to TRBJ2-7; D is undetermined. Germline CDR1 is MNHEY and CDR2 is SVGEGT. V dropped 3 bases and J dropped 0 bases, with 12 bases sitting between them. CDR3 length: 15 residues. CDR3 residues: CASSYGSVDSYEQYF. CDR3 coding DNA: TGTGCCAGCAGTTATGGGTCGGTAGACTCCTACGAGCAGTACTTC.

The J gene is TRBJ1-1, the V gene TRBV2; D possibly corresponds to TRBD1 (5 bases). This CDR3 has 16 residues. CDR1 SNHLY and CDR2 FYNNEI come from the germline V gene. V lost 6 bases to trimming and J lost 0 bases, with 17 bases between them. CDR3 residues: CASRTRQPFMNTEAFF. The CDR3 region has the DNA TGTGCCAGCAGAACCCGACAGCCCTTCATGAACACTGAAGCTTTCTTT.

The gene calls are TRBV12-3 or TRBV12-4 and TRBJ1-5; D might be TRBD1 (5 bases). Trimming removed 5 bases at V and 0 bases at J, with 14 bases between. The CDR3 consists of 16 residues. The CDR3 here is CASSPVFGASNQPQHF. In nucleotides, the CDR3 is TGTGCCAGCAGTCCCGTCTTCGGGGCTAGCAATCAGCCCCAGCATTTT.

The chain uses TRBV4-1 and TRBJ2-2; no definite D call. The germline gives CDR1 MGHRA, CDR2 YSYEKL. CDR3 size: 15 residues. Trimming left V 1 base short and J 5 bases short, with 11 bases between. CDR3 sequence (DNA): TGCGCCAGCAGCCAAGTAGTAGGAAGTACCGGGGAGCTGTTTTTT. It codes for CASSQVVGSTGELFF.

This clonotype was seen a few times. CDR3 amino acids: CASSPGGTFMNTEAFF. The CDR3 DNA reads as TGTGCCAGCAGCCCAGGGGGAACTTTCATGAACACTGAAGCTTTCTTT. The gene calls are TRBV14 and TRBJ1-1; 7 bases align to TRBD1. Germline V CDR1 and CDR2: SGHDN, FVKESK. This CDR3 comprises 16 residues. The V segment lost 4 bases and the J segment 0 bases; nucleotides outside the gene matches: 8.

The chain carries TRBV27 and TRBJ2-7; 10 nucleotides line up with TRBD1. CDR3 length equals 16 residues. Trimming removed 5 bases from V and 0 bases from J; junction bases left unmatched: 7. Looked up from germline, CDR1 is MNHEY and CDR2 is SMNVEV (reference sequence). CDR3 protein: CASSTIRDRGSYEQYF. The CDR3 DNA reads TGTGCCAGCAGTACGATCCGGGACAGGGGCTCCTACGAGCAGTACTTC.

The chain recombines TRBV4-3 with TRBJ1-2; D is possibly TRBD1 (6 bases). The CDR3 runs 13 residues. Trimming took off 4 bases at V and 5 bases at J, with 11 bases between the two ends. CDR1 and CDR2 from the germline V gene are LGHNA and YSLEER. The CDR3 region has the DNA TGCGCCAGCAGCCCTCGGACAGCATATGGCTACACCTTC. It is translated as CASSPRTAYGYTF.

This clonotype appeared a few times. The V gene is TRBV5-1, the J gene TRBJ2-1; 9 bases are shared with TRBD2. Per germline, CDR1 SGHRS and CDR2 YFSETQ. CDR3 size: 14 residues. The V gene end was trimmed by 6 bases and the J gene end by 4 bases; junction bases not matched to a gene: 5. The CDR3 nucleotides read TGCGCCAGCAAAAGACTAGCGGATTACAATGAGCAGTTCTTC. This gives the protein CASKRLADYNEQFF.

The CDR3 bases are TGCAGTGCTAGGACAAGGAAGAGCTACGAGCAGTACTTC. This sequence encodes CSARTRKSYEQYF. The chain couples TRBV20-1 to TRBJ2-7; no clear D gene. The CDR3 sequence is 13 residues long. Per germline, CDR1 DFQATT and CDR2 SNEGSKA (reference sequence). Trimming stripped 3 bases from V and 3 bases from J, with 12 bases between.

The CDR3 loop reads CASSYYVAGPSSYNEQFF. In DNA form, the CDR3 reads TGCGCCAGCAGCTACTACGTCGCGGGGCCCAGCTCCTACAATGAGCAGTTCTTC. V and J are TRBV5-1 and TRBJ2-1; D perhaps matches TRBD2 (6 bases). The V gene's germline CDR1 is SGHRS and CDR2 YFSETQ. The CDR3 runs to 18 residues. With 3 bases removed from V and 0 bases from J, the gap between germline ends came to 19 bases.

This clonotype was seen more than once but under ten times. The chain combines TRBV20-1 with TRBJ1-4; maybe TRBD1 (6 bases). CDR1 and CDR2 from the germline V gene are DFQATT and SNEGSKA (reference sequence). V dropped 0 bases and J dropped 0 bases, with 11 bases sitting between them. The CDR3 covers 16 residues. The CDR3 loop is CSARDMGATTNEKLFF. In DNA form, the CDR3 reads TGCAGTGCTAGAGATATGGGGGCGACAACTAATGAAAAACTGTTTTTT.

This clonotype was seen more than once but under ten times. The chain couples TRBV28 to TRBJ2-7; D remains unclear. The ends were cut back, 2 bases at V and 1 base at J, with 6 bases in the middle. This CDR3 region has 13 residues. Germline V CDR1 and CDR2: MDHEN, SYDVKM. CDR3 DNA sequence: TGTGCCAGCAGTTTAACCGCATCCTACGAGCAGTACTTC. As protein: CASSLTASYEQYF.

This clonotype was found a few times. The genes are TRBV20-1 and TRBJ2-5; 9 nucleotides align to TRBD1. The germline V gene has CDR1 DFQATT and CDR2 SNEGSKA (reference sequence). V was pared by 7 bases and J by 2 bases, with 8 bases of the junction left unmatched. The CDR3 length is 14 residues. CDR3 protein: CSGDDRGRQETQYF. In nucleotides, the CDR3 is TGCAGTGGCGACGACAGGGGGAGACAAGAGACCCAGTACTTC.

The chain has TRBV10-2 and TRBJ1-2; 11 nucleotides agree with TRBD1. Germline lookup yields CDR1 WSHSY and CDR2 SAAADI. V lost 8 bases and J lost 7; bases outside the gene matches: 6. The CDR3 covers 13 residues. The CDR3 here is CASGDGTGGGYTF. The DNA of the CDR3 is TGCGCCAGCGGCGACGGGACAGGGGGTGGCTACACCTTC.

The chain is built from TRBV4-2 and TRBJ1-1, with D perhaps matching TRBD1 (6 bases). Germline V gene sequence: CDR1 LGHNA, CDR2 YNFKEQ. Trimming left V 3 bases short and J 5 bases short, with 16 bases between. The CDR3 has 15 amino acids. CDR3 in amino acids: CASSQAQGVRTEAFF. In nucleotides, the CDR3 is TGTGCCAGCAGCCAGGCACAGGGAGTTAGAACTGAAGCTTTCTTT.

The V gene is TRBV20-1, the J gene TRBJ1-2; possibly TRBD1 for D (5 bases). Trimming stripped 0 bases from V and 4 bases from J, with 12 bases between. The CDR3 length is 14 residues. Germline V gives CDR1 DFQATT, CDR2 SNEGSKA (reference sequence). CDR3 sequence: CSARDRGGGYGYTF. As DNA, the CDR3 is TGCAGTGCTAGAGATCGGGGCGGAGGCTATGGCTACACCTTC.

The sample holds many counts of this clonotype. The chain is built from TRBV20-1 and TRBJ2-7; 10 nucleotides align to TRBD2. With 6 bases clipped from V and 5 bases from J, the junction kept 10 bases outside the gene matches. In germline, CDR1 is DFQATT, CDR2 SNEGSKA (reference sequence). This CDR3 spans 14 amino acids. In DNA form, the CDR3 reads TGCAGTGCCCCAACTAGCGGGAAGGTCCACGAGCAGTACTTC. Its translation is CSAPTSGKVHEQYF.

This clonotype was observed a handful of times. The CDR3 region has the DNA TGTGCCAGCAGCCCGGGACTAGCGAGGTACGAGCAGTACTTC. Its translation: CASSPGLARYEQYF. J is TRBJ2-7 and V is TRBV9; 10 positions agree with TRBD2. In germline, CDR1 is SGDLS, CDR2 YYNGEE. The CDR3 runs 14 residues. V lost 4 bases to trimming and J lost 4 bases; unmatched junction nucleotides: 5.

The chain has TRBV7-9 and TRBJ2-1, with 10 bases aligning to TRBD2. V lost 2 bases to trimming and J lost 8 bases; unmatched junction nucleotides: 6. The CDR3 contains 15 residues. The germline gives CDR1 SEHNR, CDR2 FQNEAQ (reference sequence). The CDR3 is CASSLLLAGFDEQFF. In nucleotides, the CDR3 is TGTGCCAGCAGCTTACTACTAGCGGGATTCGATGAGCAGTTCTTC.